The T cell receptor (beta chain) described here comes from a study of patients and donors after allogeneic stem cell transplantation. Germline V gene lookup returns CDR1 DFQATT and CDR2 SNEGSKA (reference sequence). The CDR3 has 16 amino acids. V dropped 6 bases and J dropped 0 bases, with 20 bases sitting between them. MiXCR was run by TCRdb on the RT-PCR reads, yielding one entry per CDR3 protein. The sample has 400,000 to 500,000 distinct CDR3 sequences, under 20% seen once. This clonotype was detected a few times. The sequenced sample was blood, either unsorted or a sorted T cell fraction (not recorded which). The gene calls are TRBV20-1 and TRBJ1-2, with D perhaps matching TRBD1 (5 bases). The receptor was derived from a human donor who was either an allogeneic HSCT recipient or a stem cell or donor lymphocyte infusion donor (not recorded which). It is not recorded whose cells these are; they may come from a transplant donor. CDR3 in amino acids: CSAPGTLPLANYGYTF. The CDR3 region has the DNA TGCAGTGCCCCTGGGACTCTACCCCTAGCTAACTATGGCTACACCTTC.